Following are 23 T cell receptor beta chains from one sample sequenced in a study of PD-1 and CTLA-4 blockade in melanoma. Profiled with immunoSEQ multiplex PCR; TCRdb holds only in-frame clones, not every one. The sample has 28,000 or so clones, 91% seen once; the top ten hold approximately 8%. The sample in question was CD8+ T cells from peripheral blood, obtained from a patient given anti-PD-1 treatment. These receptors originate from a human donor with melanoma.

The V and J genes are TRBV11-2 and TRBJ1-2, with a possible D match to TRBD1 (5 bases). Germline V lookup: CDR1 SGHAT, CDR2 FQNNGV. The CDR3 consists of 13 residues. Between the trimmed V and J ends, which lost 5 bases and 3 bases, there was a span of 10 bases. The CDR3 DNA is TGTGCCAGCAGCCCCCAGACAGACTATGGCTACACCTTC. It specifies CASSPQTDYGYTF.

The chain uses TRBV7-9 and TRBJ1-2, with D hard to call. The CDR3 is 13 residues long. The V and J ends lost 3 bases and 0 bases respectively, with 5 bases between them. Germline V CDR1 and CDR2: SEHNR, FQNEAQ (reference sequence). The CDR3 reads CASSLGTNYGYTF. The CDR3 coding sequence is TGTGCCAGCAGCTTGGGAACTAACTATGGCTACACCTTC.

V gene TRBV6-5 combines with J gene TRBJ2-1, with D possibly TRBD2 on 5 matching bases. Germline CDR1 is MNHEY and CDR2 is SVGAGI. The CDR3 consists of 16 residues. V was cut by 4 bases and J by 0 bases, with 13 bases left in between. The CDR3 loop reads CASSSPSLPSYNEQFF. DNA for the CDR3: TGTGCCAGCAGTTCCCCTAGCCTGCCCTCCTACAATGAGCAGTTCTTC.

The V and J genes are TRBV19 and TRBJ2-2; 7 bases are a match to TRBD1. Trimming removed 8 bases from V and 8 bases from J; junction bases left unmatched: 8. This CDR3 is 13 amino acids long. Germline assignment: CDR1 LNHDA and CDR2 SQIVND (reference sequence). CDR3 DNA: TGTGCCAGTGGGGACAGTCTAGATGGGGAGCTGTTTTTT. Translation: CASGDSLDGELFF.

The chain couples TRBV28 to TRBJ1-5, with D perhaps TRBD1 (5 bases). The CDR3 spans 14 residues. With 7 bases removed from V and 5 bases from J, the gap between germline ends came to 15 bases. CDR1 is MDHEN, CDR2 SYDVKM, per germline. DNA of the CDR3: TGTGCCAGCACCTTGCCAGGGAAAGATCAGCCCCAGCATTTT. Residues: CASTLPGKDQPQHF.

The V call is TRBV2, the J call TRBJ1-1; TRBD1 agrees at 7 bases. CDR1 and CDR2 (germline): SNHLY, FYNNEI. The CDR3 length is 14 residues. Germline trimming cut 6 bases from V and 0 bases from J; bases unmatched to any gene: 4. CDR3 loop: CASRDRVMNTEAFF. The CDR3 nucleotides read TGTGCCAGCAGAGACAGGGTCATGAACACTGAAGCTTTCTTT.

This clone was picked up a small number of times. CDR3 region: CASSLAPAGGRETQYF. In DNA form, the CDR3 reads TGTGCCAGCAGCTTGGCCCCAGCGGGGGGGCGAGAGACCCAGTACTTC. This chain joins TRBV5-6 and TRBJ2-5, with 10 bases fitting TRBD2. With V trimmed by 0 bases and J by 4 bases, 6 bases remained unmatched. Germline V lookup: CDR1 SGHDT, CDR2 YYEEEE. This CDR3 has 16 residues.

The chain combines TRBV30 with TRBJ2-7, with D tentatively TRBD1 or TRBD2 (6 bases each). The CDR3 is made up of 16 amino acids. Deletions cut 0 bases from V and 0 bases from J, with 15 bases between. Germline CDR1 is GTSNPN and CDR2 is SVGIG (reference sequence). The CDR3: CAWSVRGGRHSYEQYF. The CDR3 region has the DNA TGTGCCTGGAGTGTACGAGGGGGGAGACACTCCTACGAGCAGTACTTC.

The V call is TRBV6-5, the J call TRBJ1-2, with TRBD1 identical over 9 bases. The germline gives CDR1 MNHEY, CDR2 SVGAGI. The CDR3 spans 13 residues. The trim removed 2 bases at V and 7 bases at J, leaving 2 bases unmatched. Here the CDR3 reads CASSYGTGSGYTF. The DNA for the CDR3 is TGTGCCAGCAGTTACGGGACAGGGAGTGGCTACACCTTC.

This clone was counted only a few times. The chain has TRBV19 and TRBJ1-5, with no clear D. Germline V CDR1 and CDR2: LNHDA, SQIVND (reference sequence). The length of the CDR3 is 13 residues. Trimming removed 5 bases at V and 0 bases at J, with 5 bases between. The CDR3 coding sequence is TGTGCCAGTAGTGAGGGTAGCAATCAGCCCCAGCATTTT. It encodes CASSEGSNQPQHF.

This chain uses TRBV27 with TRBJ1-5; D is possibly TRBD1 (6 bases). V lost 2 bases, J lost 5 bases, and 10 bases lay in between. The CDR3 covers 14 residues. Germline V gene data show CDR1 as MNHEY and CDR2 as SMNVEV (reference sequence). The DNA of the CDR3 is TGTGCCAGCAGTTTAGCGGGGGCTGATCAGCCCCAGCATTTT. The encoded protein is CASSLAGADQPQHF.

The CDR3 protein is CASSYSLATNEKLFF. The CDR3 DNA reads TGTGCCAGCAGTTACAGCCTTGCAACTAATGAAAAACTGTTTTTT. The J gene is TRBJ1-4, the V gene TRBV6-5; D not resolved. Germline loops: CDR1 MNHEY, CDR2 SVGAGI. The CDR3 contains 15 residues. V was cut by 2 bases and J by 0 bases, with 7 bases left in between.

This clone has just one count. V gene TRBV27 combines with J gene TRBJ2-3; perhaps TRBD2 as D (5 bases). The germline V and J ends were trimmed by 5 bases and 0 bases, with 12 bases remaining between them. The CDR3 has 15 amino acids. From germline, CDR1 is MNHEY and CDR2 SMNVEV (reference sequence). CDR3 in amino acids: CASSGSSGSTDTQYF. The CDR3, as DNA: TGTGCCAGCAGTGGCTCCAGCGGTAGCACAGATACGCAGTATTTT.

The chain couples TRBV30 to TRBJ1-1; 7 bases are a match to TRBD1. Per the germline V gene, CDR1 is GTSNPN and CDR2 is SVGIG (reference sequence). Trimming took 3 bases from V and 0 from J; bases not matched to a gene: 4. The CDR3 is made up of 14 amino acids. CDR3 residues: CAWSGGQLNTEAFF. The CDR3 nucleotides read TGTGCCTGGAGCGGGGGACAGCTGAACACTGAAGCTTTCTTT.

The chain links TRBV7-3 to TRBJ1-1; the D is unclear. Trimming pared 3 bases from V and 5 bases from J, leaving 7 bases between. CDR1 SGHTA and CDR2 FQGTGA come from the germline V gene. The CDR3 totals 12 residues. This CDR3 reads CASSFPGTEAFF. CDR3 sequence (DNA): TGTGCCAGCAGCTTTCCGGGAACTGAAGCTTTCTTT.

The J gene is TRBJ2-5, the V gene TRBV19, with no clear D. V dropped 2 bases and J dropped 2 bases, with 6 bases sitting between them. This CDR3 contains 13 residues. Germline V gene data show CDR1 as LNHDA and CDR2 as SQIVND (reference sequence). This CDR3 reads CASSISLQETQYF. Here the CDR3 DNA reads TGTGCCAGTAGTATAAGCTTACAAGAGACCCAGTACTTC.

The rearrangement links TRBV7-8 to TRBJ2-7, with D possibly being TRBD1 or TRBD2 (6 bases each). CDR3 size: 12 residues. The V end lost 5 bases, the J end lost 5 bases, and 10 bases lay between the germline ends. Germline V CDR1 and CDR2: SGHVS, FQNEAQ. The CDR3: CASSLGGDEQYF. Written as DNA, the CDR3 is TGTGCCAGCAGCCTGGGGGGCGACGAGCAGTACTTC.

The J gene is TRBJ1-6, the V gene TRBV7-2, with D possibly TRBD1 on 5 matching bases. Trimming pared 4 bases from V and 8 bases from J, leaving 12 bases between. Per germline, CDR1 SGHTA and CDR2 FQGNSA. The CDR3 has 14 amino acids. CDR3 residues: CASSSFEGDSPLHF. The CDR3 region has the DNA TGTGCCAGCAGCTCCTTCGAAGGGGATTCACCCCTCCACTTT.

This CDR3 reads CASSSWGASTDTQYF. CDR3 nucleotide sequence: TGCGCCAGCAGCAGTTGGGGGGCTAGCACAGATACGCAGTATTTT. The chain employs TRBV5-1 and TRBJ2-3; tentatively, D is TRBD1 or TRBD2 (6 bases each). The CDR3 runs 15 residues. The germline gives CDR1 SGHRS, CDR2 YFSETQ. The V end lost 4 bases, the J end lost 0 bases, and 12 bases lay between the germline ends.

This chain uses TRBV19 with TRBJ2-2; 12 bases are shared with TRBD2. V shed 6 bases, J shed 2 bases, and the junction held 7 bases outside the gene matches. The CDR3 has 17 residues. The V gene's germline CDR1 is LNHDA and CDR2 SQIVND (reference sequence). CDR3 in amino acids: CASSQTSGSLNTGELFF. The CDR3 DNA is TGTGCCAGTAGCCAGACTAGCGGGAGTTTAAACACCGGGGAGCTGTTTTTT.

The DNA for the CDR3 is TGTGCCAGCACCCCAGGTGCCGGGGAGCTGTTTTTT. It yields the protein CASTPGAGELFF. This sequence joins TRBV7-9 and TRBJ2-2; no clear D. The CDR3 has 12 amino acids. Germline CDR1 SEHNR, CDR2 FQNEAQ (reference sequence). Trimming cost V 7 bases and J 6 bases, with 9 bases left between them.

The chain couples TRBV10-3 to TRBJ1-5; no clear D. CDR1 and CDR2 from the germline V gene are ENHRY and SYGVKD. Between the trimmed V and J ends, which lost 3 bases and 4 bases, there was a span of 7 bases. The CDR3 is 13 amino acids. CDR3 amino acids: CAISDGGNQPQHF. Written as DNA, the CDR3 is TGTGCCATCAGTGACGGAGGGAATCAGCCCCAGCATTTT.

The chain combines TRBV5-6 with TRBJ2-5; the match to TRBD2 covers 7 bases. Germline CDR1 SGHDT, CDR2 YYEEEE. After removal of 1 base from V and 5 bases from J, the junction contained 20 bases not matched to a gene. The CDR3 spans 19 residues. The CDR3 DNA reads as TGTGCCAGCAGCTTGAGTTCTAGCGGTCCACCTTCTCTTGGGGAGACCCAGTACTTC. Protein: CASSLSSSGPPSLGETQYF.